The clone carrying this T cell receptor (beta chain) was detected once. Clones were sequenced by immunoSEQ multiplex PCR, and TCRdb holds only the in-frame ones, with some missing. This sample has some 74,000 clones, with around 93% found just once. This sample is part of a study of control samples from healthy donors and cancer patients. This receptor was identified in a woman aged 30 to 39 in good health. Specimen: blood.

The CDR3 coding sequence is TGTGCCAGCAGTGACAGGGTGGGGAATCAGCCCCAGCATTTT. Translation: CASSDRVGNQPQHF. The chain is built from TRBV2 and TRBJ1-5; a possible D gene is TRBD1 (5 bases). V was cut by 3 bases and J by 4 bases, with 10 bases left in between. This CDR3 has 14 amino acids. Germline V gene lookup returns CDR1 SNHLY and CDR2 FYNNEI. Complete variable domain (other parts from reference TRBV2 and TRBJ1-5): EPEVTQTPSHQVTQMGQEVILRCVPISNHLYFYWYRQILGQKVEFLVSFYNNEISEKSEIFDDQFSVERPDGSNFTLKIRSTKLEDSAMYFCASSDRVGNQPQHFGDGTRLSIL.